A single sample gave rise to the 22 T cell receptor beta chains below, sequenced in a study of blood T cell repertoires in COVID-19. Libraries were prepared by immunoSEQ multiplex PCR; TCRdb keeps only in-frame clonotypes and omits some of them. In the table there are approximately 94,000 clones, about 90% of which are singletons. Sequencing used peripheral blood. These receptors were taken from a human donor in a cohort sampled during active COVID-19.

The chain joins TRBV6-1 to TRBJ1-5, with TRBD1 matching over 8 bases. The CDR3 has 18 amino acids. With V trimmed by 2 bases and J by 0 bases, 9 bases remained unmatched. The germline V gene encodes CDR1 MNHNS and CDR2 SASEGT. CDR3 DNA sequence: TGTGCCAGCAGTGAAAGGGTCAGGGGGCTATATAGCAATCAGCCCCAGCATTTT. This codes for CASSERVRGLYSNQPQHF.

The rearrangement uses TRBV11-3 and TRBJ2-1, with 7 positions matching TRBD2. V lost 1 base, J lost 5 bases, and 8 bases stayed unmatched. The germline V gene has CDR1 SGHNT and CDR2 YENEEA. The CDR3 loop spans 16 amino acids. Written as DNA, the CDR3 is TGTGCCAGCAGCTTAGGGGCGGGGGTCGGTAACAATGAGCAGTTCTTC. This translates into CASSLGAGVGNNEQFF.

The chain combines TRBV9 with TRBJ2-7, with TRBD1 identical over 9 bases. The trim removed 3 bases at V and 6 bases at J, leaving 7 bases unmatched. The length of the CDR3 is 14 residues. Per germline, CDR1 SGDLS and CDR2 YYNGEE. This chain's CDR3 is CASSGGGQGSEQYF. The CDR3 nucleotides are TGTGCCAGCAGCGGGGGGGGACAGGGTTCCGAGCAGTACTTC.

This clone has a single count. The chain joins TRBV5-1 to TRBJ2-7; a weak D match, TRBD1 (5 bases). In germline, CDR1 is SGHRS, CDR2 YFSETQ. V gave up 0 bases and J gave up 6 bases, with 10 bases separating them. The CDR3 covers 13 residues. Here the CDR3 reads CASSLGDRGEQYF. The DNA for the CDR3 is TGCGCCAGCAGCTTGGGCGACAGAGGCGAGCAGTACTTC.

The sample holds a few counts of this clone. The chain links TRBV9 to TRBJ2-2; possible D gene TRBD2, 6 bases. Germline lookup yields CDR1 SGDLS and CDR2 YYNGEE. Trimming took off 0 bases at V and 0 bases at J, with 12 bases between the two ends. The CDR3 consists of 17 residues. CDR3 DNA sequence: TGTGCCAGCAGCGTAGATCGCGGCGGGGCGAACACCGGGGAGCTGTTTTTT. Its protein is CASSVDRGGANTGELFF.

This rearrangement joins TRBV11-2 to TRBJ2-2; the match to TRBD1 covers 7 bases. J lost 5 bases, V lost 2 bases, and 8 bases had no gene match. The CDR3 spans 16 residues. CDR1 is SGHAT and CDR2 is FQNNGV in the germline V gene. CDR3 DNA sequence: TGTGCCAGCAGCTTAAAAGCAGGGGGTTTTACCGGGGAGCTGTTTTTT. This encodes CASSLKAGGFTGELFF.

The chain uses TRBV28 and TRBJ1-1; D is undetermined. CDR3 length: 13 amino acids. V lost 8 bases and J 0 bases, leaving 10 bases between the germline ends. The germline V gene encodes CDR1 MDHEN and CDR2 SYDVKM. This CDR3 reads CASGTVLNTEAFF. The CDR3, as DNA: TGTGCCAGCGGCACAGTTCTGAACACTGAAGCTTTCTTT.

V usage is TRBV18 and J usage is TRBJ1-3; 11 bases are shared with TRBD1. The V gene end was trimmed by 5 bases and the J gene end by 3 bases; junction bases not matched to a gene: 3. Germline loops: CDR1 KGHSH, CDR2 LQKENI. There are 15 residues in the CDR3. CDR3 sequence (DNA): TGTGCCAGCTCATCGGGACAGGGGGTTGGAAACACCATATATTTT. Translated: CASSSGQGVGNTIYF.

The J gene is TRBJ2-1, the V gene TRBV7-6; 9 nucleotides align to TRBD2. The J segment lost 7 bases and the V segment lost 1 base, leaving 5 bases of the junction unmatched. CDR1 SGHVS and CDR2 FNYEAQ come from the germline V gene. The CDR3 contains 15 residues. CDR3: CASSLVAGVRNEQFF. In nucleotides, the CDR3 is TGTGCCAGCAGCTTAGTAGCGGGAGTAAGGAATGAGCAGTTCTTC.

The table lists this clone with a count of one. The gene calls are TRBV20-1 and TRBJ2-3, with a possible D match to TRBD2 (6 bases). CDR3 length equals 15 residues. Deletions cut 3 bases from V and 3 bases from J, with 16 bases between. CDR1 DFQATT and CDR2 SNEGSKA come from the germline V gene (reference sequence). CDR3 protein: CSASGTPAGTDTQYF. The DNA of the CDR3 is TGCAGTGCTAGTGGGACTCCAGCAGGAACAGATACGCAGTATTTT.

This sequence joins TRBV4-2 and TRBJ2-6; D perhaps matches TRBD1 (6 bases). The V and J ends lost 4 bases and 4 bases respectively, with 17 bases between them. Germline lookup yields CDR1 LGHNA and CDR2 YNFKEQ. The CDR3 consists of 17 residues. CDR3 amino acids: CASSPKRRGSGANVLTF. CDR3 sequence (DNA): TGTGCCAGCAGCCCAAAGAGAAGGGGGTCGGGGGCCAACGTCCTGACTTTC.

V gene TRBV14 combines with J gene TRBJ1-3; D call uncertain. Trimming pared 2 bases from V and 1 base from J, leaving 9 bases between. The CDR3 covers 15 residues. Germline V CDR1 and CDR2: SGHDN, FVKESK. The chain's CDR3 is CASSQSGKSGNTIYF. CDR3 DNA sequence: TGTGCCAGCAGCCAATCCGGGAAGTCTGGAAACACCATATATTTT.

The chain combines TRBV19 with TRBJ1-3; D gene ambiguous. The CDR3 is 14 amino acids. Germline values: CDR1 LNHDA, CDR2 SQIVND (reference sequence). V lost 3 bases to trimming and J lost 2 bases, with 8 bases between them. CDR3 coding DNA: TGTGCCAGTAGTATGAGGGAGCCTGGAAACACCATATATTTT. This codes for CASSMREPGNTIYF.

CDR3 residues: CASSRLAGGSSYNEQFF. The CDR3 DNA sequence: TGTGCCAGCAGTCGACTAGCGGGAGGGAGCTCCTACAATGAGCAGTTCTTC. This chain links TRBV6-6 with TRBJ2-1, with 14 bases that match TRBD2. Germline trimming cut 5 bases from V and 0 bases from J; bases unmatched to any gene: 3. Germline V gene data show CDR1 as MNHNY and CDR2 as SVGAGI (reference sequence). The CDR3 runs 17 residues.

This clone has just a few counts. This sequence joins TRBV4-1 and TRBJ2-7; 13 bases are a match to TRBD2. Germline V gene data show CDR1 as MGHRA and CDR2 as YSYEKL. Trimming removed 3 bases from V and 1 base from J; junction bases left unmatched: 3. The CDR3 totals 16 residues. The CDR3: CASSQGTSGVSYEQYF. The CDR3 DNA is TGCGCCAGCAGCCAGGGGACTAGCGGGGTTTCCTACGAGCAGTACTTC.

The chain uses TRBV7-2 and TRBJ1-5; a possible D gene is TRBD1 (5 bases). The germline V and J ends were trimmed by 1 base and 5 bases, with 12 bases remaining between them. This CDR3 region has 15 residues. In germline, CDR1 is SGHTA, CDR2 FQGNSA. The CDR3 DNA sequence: TGTGCCAGCAGCTTAGATTGGGGGGTGGATCAGCCCCAGCATTTT. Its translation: CASSLDWGVDQPQHF.

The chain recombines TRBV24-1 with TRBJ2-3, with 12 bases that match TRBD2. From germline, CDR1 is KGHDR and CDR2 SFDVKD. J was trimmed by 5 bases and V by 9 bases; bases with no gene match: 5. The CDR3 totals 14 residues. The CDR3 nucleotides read TGTGCCACCGCTGGACTAGCGGGGAGAGATACGCAGTATTTT. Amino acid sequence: CATAGLAGRDTQYF.

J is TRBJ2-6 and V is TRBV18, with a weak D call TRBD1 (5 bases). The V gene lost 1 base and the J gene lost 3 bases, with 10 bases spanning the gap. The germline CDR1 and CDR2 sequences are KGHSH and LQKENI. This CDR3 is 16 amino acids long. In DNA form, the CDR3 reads TGTGCCAGCTCACCACTTCAGGGTAATGGGGCCAACGTCCTGACTTTC. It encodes CASSPLQGNGANVLTF.

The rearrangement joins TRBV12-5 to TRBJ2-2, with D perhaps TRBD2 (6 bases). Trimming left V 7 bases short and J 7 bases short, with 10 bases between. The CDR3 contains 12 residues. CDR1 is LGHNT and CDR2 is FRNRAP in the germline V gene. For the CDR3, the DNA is TGTGCTAGTGCCCAGGGAGGCGGGGAGCTGTTTTTT. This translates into CASAQGGGELFF. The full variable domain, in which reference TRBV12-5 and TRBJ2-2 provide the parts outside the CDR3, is DARVTQTPRHKVTEMGQEVTMRCQPILGHNTVFWYRQTMMQGLELLAYFRNRAPLDDSGMPKDRFSAEMPDATLATLKIQPSEPRDSAVYFCASAQGGGELFFGEGSRLTVL.

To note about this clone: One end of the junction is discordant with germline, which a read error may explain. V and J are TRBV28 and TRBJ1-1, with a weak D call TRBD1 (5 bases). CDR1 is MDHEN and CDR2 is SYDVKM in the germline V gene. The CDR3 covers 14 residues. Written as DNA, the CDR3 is TGTGCCAGCAGGTCGGCGGGGACTCCTCCGGAAATCGTCTTT. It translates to CASRSAGTPPEIVF.

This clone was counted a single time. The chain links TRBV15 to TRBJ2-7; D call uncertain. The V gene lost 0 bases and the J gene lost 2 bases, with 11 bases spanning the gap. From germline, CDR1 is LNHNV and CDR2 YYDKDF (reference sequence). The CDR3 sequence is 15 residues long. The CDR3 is CATSRDIGTTYEQYF. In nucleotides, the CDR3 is TGTGCCACCAGCAGAGATATCGGCACTACCTACGAGCAGTACTTC.

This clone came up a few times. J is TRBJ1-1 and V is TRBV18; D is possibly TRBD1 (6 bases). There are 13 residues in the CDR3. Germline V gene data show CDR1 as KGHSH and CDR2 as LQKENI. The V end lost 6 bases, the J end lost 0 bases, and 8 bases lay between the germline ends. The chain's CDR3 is CASSGQLNTEAFF. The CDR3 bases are TGTGCCAGCTCCGGACAGTTGAACACTGAAGCTTTCTTT.